The sequence of this T cell receptor beta chain was determined in a study of blood T cell repertoires in COVID-19. Across the whole study: Samples taken during acute and convalescent COVID-19 were collected in the United States, Italy and Spain.

Assay: immunoSEQ multiplex PCR; the TCRdb copy retains only in-frame clones and omits some. The profile covers under 200,000 clones, with over 60% appearing a single time and 3.5% to 4.5% taken by the ten largest. CDR1 is LGHNA and CDR2 is YNFKEQ in the germline V gene. The CDR3 length is 13 residues. With V trimmed by 6 bases and J by 3 bases, 2 bases remained unmatched. Sequencing input: peripheral blood. This clonotype originated in a woman of 80 years or more with acute or convalescent COVID-19. The chain recombines TRBV4-2 with TRBJ2-7; 10 bases fit TRBD2. CDR3 bases: TGTGCCAGCAGTCGACTAGCGGGCTACGAGCAGTACTTC. Translating it yields CASSRLAGYEQYF.